The clone carrying this T cell receptor (beta chain) has only one observation. The data are from a study of cytomegalovirus exposure and HLA in healthy donors. 13 Jbeta primers and 60 Vbeta primers were used for the PCR. Sequencing was performed with immunoSEQ multiplex PCR; in TCRdb, only in-frame clones are kept and a portion is missing. The sample consists of a few hundred thousand clones, about 80% of them appearing once. This TCR derives from a woman aged 25 to 45 in good health and CMV-seronegative. Sequenced input: PBMCs.

This CDR3 reads CASTKTGHQPQHF. DNA for the CDR3: TGTGCCAGCACCAAGACAGGCCATCAGCCCCAGCATTTT. The chain has TRBV7-9 and TRBJ1-5; D is perhaps TRBD1 (6 bases). The length of the CDR3 is 13 residues. Germline CDR1 is SEHNR and CDR2 is FQNEAQ (reference sequence). V was trimmed by 7 bases and J by 5 bases, leaving 12 bases between them.